The 8 T cell receptor beta chains below were found in one sample sequenced in a study of T cell repertoires in cytomegalovirus infection. The antigens for these receptors are not known. MiXCR, run by TCRdb on the reads, gives a single entry per CDR3 protein. The table has about 570,000 distinct CDR3 sequences, 40% seen once. The sample consisted of cultured PBMCs, taken from culture after CMV antigen stimulation. Receptors were obtained from a human donor in good health (CMV status not recorded). Some clones in this sample may be carry-over from other donors' samples.

The chain carries TRBV19 and TRBJ2-1; no firm D call. The CDR3 is made up of 14 amino acids. Germline assignment: CDR1 LNHDA and CDR2 SQIVND (reference sequence). Trimming pared 3 bases from V and 4 bases from J, leaving 10 bases between. The CDR3 coding sequence is TGTGCCAGTAGTATGGACCAAATGTACAATGAGCAGTTCTTC. Translating it yields CASSMDQMYNEQFF.

The rearrangement links TRBV6-1 to TRBJ2-6; tentative D call: TRBD2 (6 bases). Between the trimmed V and J ends, which lost 6 bases and 4 bases, there was a span of 19 bases. The CDR3 contains 17 residues. Germline assignment: CDR1 MNHNS and CDR2 SASEGT. CDR3 DNA sequence: TGTGCCAGCAGCCAAAGGGGACTTACTACCGGGGCCAACGTCCTGACTTTC. Protein: CASSQRGLTTGANVLTF.

This clonotype has just a few counts. The rearrangement links TRBV28 to TRBJ2-7; 11 nucleotides match TRBD1. V dropped 5 bases and J dropped 6; count of bases not matched to a gene: 6. Germline-derived CDR1 and CDR2 are MDHEN and SYDVKM. This CDR3 has 14 residues. CDR3 nucleotides: TGTGCCAGCAGTAGGGGACAGGGGGGGATCGAGCAGTACTTC. As protein: CASSRGQGGIEQYF.

The chain links TRBV20-1 to TRBJ1-3, with D perhaps TRBD1 (6 bases). Germline-derived CDR1 and CDR2 are DFQATT and SNEGSKA (reference sequence). Trimming stripped 1 base from V and 10 bases from J, with 14 bases between. The CDR3 covers 13 residues. CDR3 nucleotide sequence: TGCAGTGCTAGAGGGGCGGCAGGGGCGACCATATATTTT. This gives the protein CSARGAAGATIYF.

The chain's CDR3 is CATSRASEETQYF. Here the CDR3 DNA reads TGTGCCACCAGCAGAGCTAGCGAAGAGACCCAGTACTTC. The genes are TRBV15 and TRBJ2-5, with TRBD2 as a possible D gene (6 bases). This CDR3 has 13 residues. V shed 1 base and J shed 3 bases, with 6 bases lying between them. The V gene's germline CDR1 is LNHNV and CDR2 YYDKDF (reference sequence).

CDR3 DNA: TGTGCCAGCAGCCCAGCCGATGGGGGTTGGGACACTGAAGCTTTCTTT. Its translation: CASSPADGGWDTEAFF. The gene calls are TRBV12-3 or TRBV12-4 and TRBJ1-1; D possibly corresponds to TRBD1 (5 bases). CDR3 size: 16 residues. Trimming removed 6 bases at V and 3 bases at J, with 20 bases between.

This clonotype was found a few times. The chain uses TRBV7-2 and TRBJ2-7; the match to TRBD2 covers 7 bases. Per germline, CDR1 SGHTA and CDR2 FQGNSA. With V trimmed by 4 bases and J by 4 bases, 10 bases remained unmatched. This CDR3 contains 15 residues. The CDR3 sequence: CASSSTAGLRYEQYF. The DNA of the CDR3 is TGTGCCAGCAGCTCTACAGCGGGACTGAGGTACGAGCAGTACTTC.

J is TRBJ2-3 and V is TRBV7-2; TRBD2 might be the D (6 bases). This CDR3 is built from 16 residues. Between the trimmed V and J ends, which lost 5 bases and 4 bases, there was a span of 19 bases. From germline, CDR1 is SGHTA and CDR2 FQGNSA. The CDR3, as DNA: TGTGCCAGCAGCGCAGGTGGGGCGGGACGGGCAGATACGCAGTATTTT. It codes for CASSAGGAGRADTQYF.